The clone carrying this T cell receptor beta chain appeared a few times. The antigen is not known. As to time point: newly diagnosed GD, antithyroid drugs for less than 3 months. Making the TCR library involved RNA that had been extracted from PBMCs. The source of the sample is a study of regulatory T cells in long-lasting Graves disease. Construction of the TCR beta libraries employed iRepertoire HTBI primers in conjunction with Arm-PCR of CDR3 regions. TCRdb itself ran the multiplex PCR reads through MiXCR, one entry per CDR3 protein. Of about 620,000 distinct CDR3 sequences listed, roughly 15% are singletons. The CDR3 loop spans 17 amino acids. V was clipped by 5 bases and J by 6 bases, with 23 bases between them. The germline V gene has CDR1 MNHEY and CDR2 SVGEGT. Study-wide findings and caveats: There were preferences for TRBV28, TRBJ1-2 and TRBJ2-5 in persistent disease.

The same data also went into a second study, on T cells in Graves' hyperthyroidism and ophthalmopathy. That paper notes: Among thyroid clonotypes expanded above 0.001, most also appeared in blood.

Sequenced here: peripheral blood mononuclear cells (PBMCs), sampled at new diagnosis, from a patient treated with antithyroid drugs. The chain is built from TRBV6-2 or TRBV6-3 and TRBJ2-4; perhaps TRBD1 as D (5 bases). The sequence was collected from a woman aged 25-40 years with Graves disease. The CDR3 region is CASSPPFFGANGNIQYF. The CDR3 bases are TGTGCCAGCAGTCCACCTTTTTTTGGGGCTAATGGAAACATTCAGTACTTC.